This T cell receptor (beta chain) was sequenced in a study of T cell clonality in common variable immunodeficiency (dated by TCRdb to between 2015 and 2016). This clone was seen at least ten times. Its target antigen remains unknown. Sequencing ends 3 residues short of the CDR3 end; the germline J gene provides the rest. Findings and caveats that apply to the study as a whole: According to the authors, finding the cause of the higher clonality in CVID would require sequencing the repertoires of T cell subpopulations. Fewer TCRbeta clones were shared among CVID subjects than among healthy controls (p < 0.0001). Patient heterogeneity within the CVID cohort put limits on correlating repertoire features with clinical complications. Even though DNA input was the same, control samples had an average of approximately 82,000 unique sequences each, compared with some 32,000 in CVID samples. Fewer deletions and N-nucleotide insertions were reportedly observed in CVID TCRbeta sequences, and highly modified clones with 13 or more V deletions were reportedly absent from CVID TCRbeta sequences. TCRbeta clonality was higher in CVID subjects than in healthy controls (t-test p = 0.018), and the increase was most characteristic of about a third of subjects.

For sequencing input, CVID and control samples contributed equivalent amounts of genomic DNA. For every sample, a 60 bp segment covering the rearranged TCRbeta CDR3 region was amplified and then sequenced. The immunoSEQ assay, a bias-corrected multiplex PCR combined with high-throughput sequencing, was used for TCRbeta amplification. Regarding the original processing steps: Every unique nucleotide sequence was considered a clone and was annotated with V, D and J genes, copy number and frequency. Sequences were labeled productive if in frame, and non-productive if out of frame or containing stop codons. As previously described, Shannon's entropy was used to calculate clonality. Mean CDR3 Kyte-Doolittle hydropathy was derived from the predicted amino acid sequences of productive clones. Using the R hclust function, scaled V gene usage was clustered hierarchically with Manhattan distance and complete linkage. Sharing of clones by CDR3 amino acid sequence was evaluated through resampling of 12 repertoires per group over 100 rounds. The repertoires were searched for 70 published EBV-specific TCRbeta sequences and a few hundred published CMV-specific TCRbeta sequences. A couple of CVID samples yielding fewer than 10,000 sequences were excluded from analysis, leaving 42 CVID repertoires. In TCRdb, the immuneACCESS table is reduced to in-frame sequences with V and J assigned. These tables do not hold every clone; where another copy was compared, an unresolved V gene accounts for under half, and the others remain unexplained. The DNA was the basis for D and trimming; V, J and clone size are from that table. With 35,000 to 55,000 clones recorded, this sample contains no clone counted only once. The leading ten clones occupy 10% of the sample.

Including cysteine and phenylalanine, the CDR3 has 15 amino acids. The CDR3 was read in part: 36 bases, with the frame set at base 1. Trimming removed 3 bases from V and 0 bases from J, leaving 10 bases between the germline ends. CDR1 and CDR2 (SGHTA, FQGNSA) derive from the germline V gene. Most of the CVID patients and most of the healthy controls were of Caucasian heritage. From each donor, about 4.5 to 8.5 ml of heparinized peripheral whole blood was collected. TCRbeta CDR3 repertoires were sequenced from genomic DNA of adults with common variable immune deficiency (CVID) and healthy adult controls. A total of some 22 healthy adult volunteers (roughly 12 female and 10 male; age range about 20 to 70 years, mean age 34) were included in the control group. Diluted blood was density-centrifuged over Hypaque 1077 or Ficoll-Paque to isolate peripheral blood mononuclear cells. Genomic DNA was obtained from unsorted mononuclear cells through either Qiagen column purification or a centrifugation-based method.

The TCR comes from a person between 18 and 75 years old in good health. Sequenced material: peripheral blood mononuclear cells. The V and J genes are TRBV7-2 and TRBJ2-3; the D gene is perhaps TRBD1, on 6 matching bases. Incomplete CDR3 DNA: TGTGCCAGCAGCTTCAGGGGCGACAGCACAGATACG. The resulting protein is CASSFRGDSTDT. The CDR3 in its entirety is CASSFRGDSTDTQYF.